The clone carrying this T cell receptor (beta chain) has just one count. Method: immunoSEQ multiplex PCR; TCRdb's copy keeps in-frame clones and lacks some. The table shows approximately 200,000 clones, with approximately 87% occurring only once. The data originate from a study of blood T cell repertoires in COVID-19. The CDR3 has 16 residues. The V gene's germline CDR1 is SGHDT and CDR2 YYEEEE. The ends were cut back, 2 bases at V and 7 bases at J, with 16 bases in the middle. The sample consisted of peripheral blood. V usage is TRBV5-6 and J usage is TRBJ1-6; a weak D match, TRBD1 (5 bases). The TCR sequence derives from a woman in her fifties or sixties with acute or convalescent COVID-19. The CDR3 DNA follows: TGTGCCAGCAGCTTCGGCTCTGGGGGGGGGAATTCACCCCTCCACTTT. As protein: CASSFGSGGGNSPLHF. The variable domain in full, completed from reference TRBV5-6 and TRBJ1-6, reads DAGVTQSPTHLIKTRGQQVTLRCSPKSGHDTVSWYQQALGQGPQFIFQYYEEEERQRGNFPDRFSGHQFPNYSSELNVNALLLGDSALYLCASSFGSGGGNSPLHFGNGTRLTVT.